Below are 16 T cell receptor beta chains sequenced from a single sample in a study of blood T cell repertoires in COVID-19. Clones were read by immunoSEQ multiplex PCR, and TCRdb kept only the in-frame ones, dropping some. The sample holds fewer than 250,000 clones, approximately 84% seen once. The sequencing sample was made of peripheral blood. These TCRs come from a woman aged 70-85 years with active or convalescent COVID-19.

The J gene is TRBJ2-7, the V gene TRBV19, with 11 nucleotides matching TRBD1. V was clipped by 9 bases and J by 2 bases; unmatched bases: 6. CDR3 size: 14 residues. Germline V gene data show CDR1 as LNHDA and CDR2 as SQIVND (reference sequence). CDR3 nucleotide sequence: TGTGCCAGCGGTCGGACAGGGGGCCCCTACGAGCAGTACTTC. Amino acids: CASGRTGGPYEQYF. The complete variable domain, with remaining parts taken from reference TRBV19 and TRBJ2-7, reads DGGITQSPKYLFRKEGQNVTLSCEQNLNHDAMYWYRQDPGQGLRLIYYSQIVNDFQKGDIAEGYSVSREKKESFPLTVTSAQKNPTAFYLCASGRTGGPYEQYFGPGTRLTVT.

This clone has a single count. The chain links TRBV28 to TRBJ2-3, with D hard to call. The germline gives CDR1 MDHEN, CDR2 SYDVKM. Trimming left V 7 bases short and J 0 bases short, with 11 bases between. The CDR3 totals 14 residues. CDR3: CASTHRPSTDTQYF. The CDR3 region has the DNA TGTGCCAGCACACATCGTCCTAGCACAGATACGCAGTATTTT.

The V gene is TRBV7-8, the J gene TRBJ2-5; 12 bases are a match to TRBD2. The CDR3 spans 17 residues. Trimming removed 6 bases from V and 1 base from J; junction bases left unmatched: 9. CDR1 SGHVS and CDR2 FQNEAQ come from the germline V gene. The CDR3 spells CASRSARTSGTQETQYF. In DNA form, the CDR3 reads TGTGCCAGCAGGTCAGCCAGGACTAGCGGGACCCAAGAGACCCAGTACTTC.

V and J are TRBV5-1 and TRBJ2-3, with 7 bases matching TRBD2. Germline CDR1 is SGHRS and CDR2 is YFSETQ. This CDR3 comprises 14 residues. The V segment lost 7 bases and the J segment 6 bases; nucleotides outside the gene matches: 11. CDR3 amino acids: CASGGGSPRDTQYF. As DNA, the CDR3 is TGCGCCAGCGGGGGGGGATCTCCACGGGATACGCAGTATTTT.

The chain carries TRBV18 and TRBJ2-5, with D possibly being TRBD2 (6 bases). Germline CDR1 is KGHSH and CDR2 is LQKENI. Trimming took 5 bases from V and 4 from J, leaving 11 bases between them. The CDR3 sequence is 13 residues long. The CDR3 spells CASSVGLGETQYF. CDR3 nucleotides: TGTGCCAGCTCAGTGGGACTGGGAGAGACCCAGTACTTC.

V usage is TRBV2 and J usage is TRBJ2-1; no reliable D call. Per the germline V gene, CDR1 is SNHLY and CDR2 is FYNNEI. Trimming cost V 3 bases and J 5 bases, with 14 bases left between them. CDR3 length equals 15 residues. CDR3 nucleotide sequence: TGTGCCAGCAGTGACAGGTTTATCGTCCACAATGAGCAGTTCTTC. Encoded protein: CASSDRFIVHNEQFF.

The rearrangement joins TRBV12-2 to TRBJ2-3; TRBD2 reflects the table's D call only, with no check against the DNA. TRBV12-2 has pseudogene status. The CDR3 runs 17 residues. CDR3 residues: CASRAAGGSYIRCTQYF. The DNA of the CDR3 is TGTGCAAGTCGCGCAGCGGGAGGGTCCTATATCAGATGTACGCAGTATTTT.

The V gene is TRBV15, the J gene TRBJ2-5; no clear D gene. Germline V CDR1 and CDR2: LNHNV, YYDKDF (reference sequence). V shed 1 base and J shed 2 bases, with 5 bases lying between them. The CDR3 runs 13 residues. CDR3 in amino acids: CATSRAPQETQYF. Here the CDR3 DNA reads TGTGCCACCAGCAGAGCCCCTCAAGAGACCCAGTACTTC.

This clone has a single count. The chain carries TRBV5-8 and TRBJ2-5; 7 positions match TRBD2. Germline V gene lookup returns CDR1 SGHTS and CDR2 YDEGEE. The V and J ends lost 4 bases and 0 bases, in that order; junction bases with no gene match: 9. This CDR3 contains 16 residues. Written as DNA, the CDR3 is TGTGCCAGCAGCCGGGGGAGGGGCGGCCACCAAGAGACCCAGTACTTC. Its protein is CASSRGRGGHQETQYF.

The chain recombines TRBV7-2 with TRBJ2-2; 9 nucleotides align to TRBD2. The CDR3 spans 15 residues. CDR1 SGHTA and CDR2 FQGNSA come from the germline V gene. V shed 7 bases and J 6 bases; nucleotides not matched to a gene: 9. The CDR3 sequence is CASTASGIGAGELFF. The CDR3 DNA reads as TGTGCCAGCACCGCTAGCGGGATAGGAGCCGGGGAGCTGTTTTTT.

This clone was seen once. V gene TRBV4-1 combines with J gene TRBJ2-3; 10 bases line up with TRBD2. Germline assignment: CDR1 MGHRA and CDR2 YSYEKL. This CDR3 has 18 amino acids. Trimming cost V 2 bases and J 4 bases; bases outside gene matches: 12. The DNA of the CDR3 is TGCGCCAGCAGCCAAAGCCCCTCAGCGGGAGGGCCCGCAGATACGCAGTATTTT. Its protein product is CASSQSPSAGGPADTQYF.

The chain recombines TRBV5-5 with TRBJ2-1; 10 bases match TRBD2. After removal of 4 bases from V and 4 bases from J, the junction contained 8 bases not matched to a gene. The CDR3 contains 16 residues. From germline, CDR1 is SGHKS and CDR2 YYEKEE (reference sequence). Here the CDR3 DNA reads TGTGCCAGCAGCCCTATTGTGACTAGCGGGTACAATGAGCAGTTCTTC. Translating it yields CASSPIVTSGYNEQFF. The full variable domain, with the rest looked up from reference TRBV5-5 and TRBJ2-1, is DAGVTQSPTHLIKTRGQQVTLRCSPISGHKSVSWYQQVLGQGPQFIFQYYEKEERGRGNFPDRFSARQFPNYSSELNVNALLLGDSALYLCASSPIVTSGYNEQFFGPGTRLTVL.

The genes are TRBV12-3 or TRBV12-4 and TRBJ2-7, with D unresolved. This CDR3 is 12 amino acids long. Trimming removed 2 bases at V and 10 bases at J, with 12 bases between. The CDR3 here is CASSLFGGDQYF. Written as DNA, the CDR3 is TGTGCCAGCAGTTTATTTGGTGGAGATCAGTACTTC.

CDR3 sequence reads: CASSGLYMNTEAFF. The CDR3 DNA sequence: TGTGCCAGCAGTGGACTGTATATGAACACTGAAGCTTTCTTT. The rearrangement joins TRBV2 to TRBJ1-1, with D hard to call. V was cut by 4 bases and J by 0 bases, with 9 bases left in between. The CDR3 covers 14 residues. Germline loops: CDR1 SNHLY, CDR2 FYNNEI.

This clone appeared a single time. The V call is TRBV6-5, the J call TRBJ2-7, with D possibly matching TRBD2 (5 bases). The germline CDR1 and CDR2 sequences are MNHEY and SVGAGI. This CDR3 contains 15 residues. Trimming took off 2 bases at V and 1 base at J, with 12 bases between the two ends. CDR3 in DNA: TGTGCCAGCAGTTACGCCCCAACTAGGTCCTACGAGCAGTACTTC. Amino acid sequence: CASSYAPTRSYEQYF.

The chain employs TRBV4-1 and TRBJ2-3; 9 bases fit TRBD2. This CDR3 has 19 amino acids. V trimming: 6 bases; J trimming: 4 bases; junction bases outside the gene matches: 20. CDR1 and CDR2 from the germline V gene are MGHRA and YSYEKL. CDR3 loop: CASRPGTSTLPRRADTQYF. The CDR3 nucleotides read TGCGCCAGCAGACCAGGGACTAGCACCCTACCCAGGCGGGCAGATACGCAGTATTTT.